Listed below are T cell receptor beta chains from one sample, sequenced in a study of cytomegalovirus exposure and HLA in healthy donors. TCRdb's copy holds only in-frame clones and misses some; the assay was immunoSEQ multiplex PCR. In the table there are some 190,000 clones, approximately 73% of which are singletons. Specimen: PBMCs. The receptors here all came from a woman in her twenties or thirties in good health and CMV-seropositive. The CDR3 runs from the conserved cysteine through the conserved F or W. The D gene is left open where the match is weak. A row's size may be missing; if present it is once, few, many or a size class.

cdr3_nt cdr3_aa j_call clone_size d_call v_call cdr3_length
TGTGCCAGCAGCAAAGCGCGGGGTAGGGCAAACACCGGGGAGCTGTTTTTT CASSKARGRANTGELFF TRBJ2-2 NA NA TRBV21-1 17
TGTGCCAGCAGTTTAGCGGCGCAAGAGACCCAGTACTTC CASSLAAQETQYF TRBJ2-5 NA NA TRBV5-4 13
TGTGCCAGCAGCACGGGTTCGGAGCCCAATGAGCAGTTCTTC CASSTGSEPNEQFF TRBJ2-1 NA NA TRBV11-3 14
TGTGCCAGTAGTATGCGAAGCGGGGGGGCTCGGTGGACAGATACGCAGTATTTT CASSMRSGGARWTDTQYF TRBJ2-3 once TRBD2 TRBV19 18
TGTGCCAGCAGCTTCTCGTGGCGAGGGGGAGATACGCAGTATTTT CASSFSWRGGDTQYF TRBJ2-3 NA NA TRBV9 15
TGCGCCAGCAGCGCCAGGGACTCTGGAAACACCATATATTTT CASSARDSGNTIYF TRBJ1-3 once NA TRBV4-1 14
TGTGCCAGCAGCTTGATCCCAGGGGGGTACGAGCAGTACTTC CASSLIPGGYEQYF TRBJ2-7 few NA TRBV5-5 14
TGTGCCAGCAGCTCTAGCGGGGGGGCCGGCAATGAGCAGTTCTTC CASSSSGGAGNEQFF TRBJ2-1 NA TRBD2 TRBV6-5 15
TGCAGCGTCCGCGACAGCGCTCTCGAGCAGTACTTC CSVRDSALEQYF TRBJ2-7 NA NA TRBV29-1 12
TGTGCCAGCAGCCAAAGGGACAGGGGGCACGAGACCCAGTACTTC CASSQRDRGHETQYF TRBJ2-5 NA TRBD1 TRBV11-3 15
TGTGCCAGTAGTATTCAGGGATCGGCCAGGGGGCTATACGAGCAGTACTTC CASSIQGSARGLYEQYF TRBJ2-7 once TRBD1 TRBV19 17
TGTGCCAGCAGTCTCAGGGGGCGAGGCAATCAGCCCCAGCATTTT CASSLRGRGNQPQHF TRBJ1-5 few TRBD1 TRBV6-5 15
TGTGCCAGTCGTTCCTCCGGGGAGCTGTTTTTT CASRSSGELFF TRBJ2-2 once NA TRBV9 11
TGTGCCAGCAGCTCCACAGTAGCCAACGTCCTGACTTTC CASSSTVANVLTF TRBJ2-6 NA NA TRBV7-9 13
TGTGCCAGCACCCTGCGTGAAGGGGTGAATTCACCCCTCCACTTT CASTLREGVNSPLHF TRBJ1-6 NA NA TRBV28 15
TGCGCCAGCAGACCCCGACATGGAACTAATGAAAAACTGTTTTTT CASRPRHGTNEKLFF TRBJ1-4 NA NA TRBV5-1 15
TGTTCCAGCAGCCTGCCACGACGACTAGCGGGGAGCACAGATACGCAGTATTTT CSSSLPRRLAGSTDTQYF TRBJ2-3 NA TRBD2 TRBV7-9 18
TGTGCCAGCAGCTTAGACAGTTCTAATGAAAAACTGTTTTTT CASSLDSSNEKLFF TRBJ1-4 NA NA TRBV7-2 14
TGTGCCACCCAACGGGGACAGGGCTCCTACGAGCAGTACTTC CATQRGQGSYEQYF TRBJ2-7 NA TRBD1 TRBV2 14
TGCGCCAGCAGCCCCTACGGGACAGGGACCGCTTCACCCCTCCACTTT CASSPYGTGTASPLHF TRBJ1-6 once TRBD1 TRBV5-1 16
TGTGCCAGCAGTCCTCGGGGAGGGGGCACTGAAGCTTTCTTT CASSPRGGGTEAFF TRBJ1-1 NA NA TRBV28 14
TGTGCCAGCAGGTCGACTAGCGGGGGGGCCGAGACCCAGTACTTC CASRSTSGGAETQYF TRBJ2-5 NA TRBD2 TRBV2 15
TGTGCCAGCAGCTCAGTGGGCGATGAGCAGTTCTTC CASSSVGDEQFF TRBJ2-1 NA NA TRBV7-2 12
TGTGCCAGCAGCTTAGCTAGCGGGGCCCCAGATACGCAGTATTTT CASSLASGAPDTQYF TRBJ2-3 once TRBD2 TRBV7-2 15
TGTGCCAGCAGCCGCGGGACCCTACGGAACTATGGCTACACCTTC CASSRGTLRNYGYTF TRBJ1-2 NA NA TRBV5-6 15
TGTGCCAGCATTACCCATGGGAGAGGGAGCACCGGGGAGCTGTTTTTT CASITHGRGSTGELFF TRBJ2-2 once NA TRBV6-6 16
TGTGCCAGTAGATGGACAGCCACTAATGAAAAACTGTTTTTT CASRWTATNEKLFF TRBJ1-4 NA NA TRBV19 14
TGTGCCAGCACCCCAGGGTTATCATCTGTTTATGGCTACACCTTC CASTPGLSSVYGYTF TRBJ1-2 NA NA TRBV9 15
TGTGCCAGCAGCACCGGACAGGCGGACACTGAAGCTTTCTTT CASSTGQADTEAFF TRBJ1-1 once TRBD1 TRBV9 14
TGTGCCAGCAGCCAGAGGGTGATAGAAAACACCGGGGAGCTGTTTTTT CASSQRVIENTGELFF TRBJ2-2 NA NA TRBV11-3 16
TGTGCCAGCAGCTCAGACATCCCGAAGGCCGAGCAGTACTTC CASSSDIPKAEQYF TRBJ2-7 NA NA TRBV5-4 14
TGTGCCAGCGGGGGCAGGGCAGACTATGGCTACACCTTC CASGGRADYGYTF TRBJ1-2 few NA TRBV25-1 13
TGCGCCAGCAGCCCGCCGACAGGGGATACGCAGTATTTT CASSPPTGDTQYF TRBJ2-3 few TRBD1 TRBV5-1 13
TGTGCCAGTAGTTTCGGGGGGCCCCGACCTAGCAATGAGCAGTTCTTC CASSFGGPRPSNEQFF TRBJ2-1 NA NA TRBV19 16
TGTGCCAGCAGCTTTCGCGGGGGTCCTCCCTACAATGAGCAGTTCTTC CASSFRGGPPYNEQFF TRBJ2-1 NA TRBD2 TRBV7-9 16
TGTGCCAGCAGCGTCCAAGCGGGGGCGGGTACCGGGGAGCTGTTTTTT CASSVQAGAGTGELFF TRBJ2-2 NA TRBD2 TRBV9 16